The sequence of this T cell receptor beta chain was determined in a study of T-cell reconstitution after alpha-beta-depleted transplantation in children. This clonotype came up a few times. Its antigen is unknown. Findings and caveats of the study: T-cell numbers and diversity, one year after transplant, stemmed largely from T cells that were newly produced. Surviving recipient T cells and thymic progenitors accounted for the high day-60 TCRbeta diversity observed in some patients.

During its preparation, the TCRbeta library received unique molecular identifiers. One entry per CDR3 protein results from TCRdb running MiXCR on the PCR reads. The sample carries around 450,000 distinct CDR3 sequences, 43% recorded once. The sequencing used PBMCs, collected before TCRalphabeta/CD19-depleted stem cell transplant. The clonotype was recovered from a girl aged 2 to 10 with aplastic anemia, due to receive a stem cell transplant.

The CDR3 loop reads CASSLTGVGDTQYF. In DNA, the CDR3 is TGTGCCAGCAGCTTAACCGGGGTGGGAGATACGCAGTATTTT. The J gene is TRBJ2-3, the V gene TRBV7-9, with D perhaps TRBD2 (5 bases). Trimming pared 2 bases from V and 5 bases from J, leaving 11 bases between. CDR1 is SEHNR, CDR2 FQNEAQ, per germline (reference sequence). This CDR3 contains 14 residues.